Presented here are 17 T cell receptor beta chains from one specimen sequenced in a study of blood T cell repertoires in COVID-19. Method: immunoSEQ multiplex PCR; TCRdb's copy keeps in-frame clones and lacks some. The sample carries about 21,000 clones, roughly 75% recorded once. Sample: peripheral blood. These receptors came from a man aged 60 to 75 with active COVID-19.

This chain joins TRBV19 and TRBJ1-4; unclear D gene. Germline CDR1 is LNHDA and CDR2 is SQIVND (reference sequence). The V end lost 4 bases, the J end lost 3 bases, and 6 bases lay between the germline ends. The CDR3 loop spans 13 amino acids. CDR3 residues: CASSNSANEKLFF. The CDR3 DNA reads as TGTGCCAGTAGTAATTCAGCTAATGAAAAACTGTTTTTT.

This sequence joins TRBV2 and TRBJ2-1; maybe TRBD1 (5 bases). The germline gives CDR1 SNHLY, CDR2 FYNNEI. Trimming cost V 6 bases and J 9 bases, with 9 bases left between them. This CDR3 contains 11 residues. CDR3 in DNA: TGTGCCAGCAGGGCAGGGCTTGAGCAGTTCTTC. Residues: CASRAGLEQFF.

This chain uses TRBV4-3 with TRBJ2-3; 8 bases agree with TRBD1. Per germline, CDR1 LGHNA and CDR2 YSLEER. The CDR3 is 14 residues long. V shed 4 bases and J 6 bases; nucleotides not matched to a gene: 6. CDR3 DNA: TGCGCCAGCAGCCGAGGACAGGGTCTCGATACGCAGTATTTT. This gives the protein CASSRGQGLDTQYF.

This clone has only one observation. The chain recombines TRBV2 with TRBJ1-2; 8 nucleotides match TRBD1. The CDR3 is 14 residues long. With 6 bases clipped from V and 2 bases from J, the junction kept 5 bases outside the gene matches. The germline gives CDR1 SNHLY, CDR2 FYNNEI. For the CDR3, the DNA is TGTGCCAGCAGGCTGACAGGGGAGAACTATGGCTACACCTTC. This translates into CASRLTGENYGYTF.

This clone is categorized as large. The chain recombines TRBV7-9 with TRBJ2-7, with TRBD1 identical over 8 bases. CDR1 and CDR2 (germline): SEHNR, FQNEAQ (reference sequence). The CDR3 is made up of 14 amino acids. V shed 4 bases, J shed 5 bases, and the junction held 7 bases outside the gene matches. The CDR3 protein is CASSSDRVMDEQYF. CDR3 bases: TGTGCCAGCAGCTCGGACAGGGTTATGGACGAGCAGTACTTC.

The rearrangement uses TRBV15 and TRBJ2-2; 10 nucleotides align to TRBD2. V lost 0 bases, J lost 7 bases, and 8 bases stayed unmatched. The germline V gene encodes CDR1 LNHNV and CDR2 YYDKDF (reference sequence). The CDR3 is 17 residues long. CDR3 nucleotide sequence: TGTGCCACCAGCAGAGATTTGGCTAGCGGGAGTAACGGGGAGCTGTTTTTT. This encodes CATSRDLASGSNGELFF.

The chain carries TRBV5-1 and TRBJ2-3, with 7 bases that match TRBD1. Trimming at V came to 5 bases and at J to 4 bases, leaving 4 bases not matched to a gene. The germline V gene has CDR1 SGHRS and CDR2 YFSETQ. The CDR3 consists of 13 residues. The CDR3: CASRRDRADTQYF. The DNA of the CDR3 is TGCGCCAGCAGACGCGACAGGGCAGATACGCAGTATTTT.

This clone was recorded a few times. V usage is TRBV19 and J usage is TRBJ2-7; D possibly corresponds to TRBD2 (5 bases). The V gene lost 1 base and the J gene lost 2 bases, with 12 bases spanning the gap. The CDR3 length is 15 residues. Germline loops: CDR1 LNHDA, CDR2 SQIVND (reference sequence). The DNA of the CDR3 is TGTGCCAGTAGTATAGGAGGCGGGTCCGCCTACGAGCAGTACTTC. This translates into CASSIGGGSAYEQYF. The variable domain in full, completed from reference TRBV19 and TRBJ2-7, reads DGGITQSPKYLFRKEGQNVTLSCEQNLNHDAMYWYRQDPGQGLRLIYYSQIVNDFQKGDIAEGYSVSREKKESFPLTVTSAQKNPTAFYLCASSIGGGSAYEQYFGPGTRLTVT.

The rearrangement joins TRBV29-1 to TRBJ2-2, with D unresolved. This CDR3 spans 14 amino acids. Germline-derived CDR1 and CDR2 are SQVTM and ANQGSEA. The CDR3 protein is CTLPLSSNTGELFF. The CDR3 coding sequence is TGCACCCTACCACTCTCCTCGAACACCGGGGAGCTGTTTTTT.

The CDR3 sequence: CASSIRDNEQYF. Here the CDR3 DNA reads TGTGCCAGCAGCATCAGGGATAACGAGCAGTACTTC. The J gene is TRBJ2-7, the V gene TRBV7-6; D perhaps matches TRBD1 (5 bases). Germline CDR1 SGHVS, CDR2 FNYEAQ. V was cut by 5 bases and J by 5 bases, with 10 bases left in between. The CDR3 is 12 amino acids. The whole variable domain, remainder taken from reference TRBV7-6 and TRBJ2-7, is GAGVSQSPRYKVTKRGQDVALRCDPISGHVSLYWYRQALGQGPEFLTYFNYEAQQDKSGLPNDRFSAERPEGSISTLTIQRTEQRDSAMYRCASSIRDNEQYFGPGTRLTVT.

This chain uses TRBV5-6 with TRBJ2-1; the D is unclear. The germline gives CDR1 SGHDT, CDR2 YYEEEE. V gave up 0 bases and J gave up 0 bases, with 10 bases separating them. CDR3 size: 16 residues. The CDR3 DNA is TGTGCCAGCAGCTTGGTAAGTGGCGGCTCCTACAATGAGCAGTTCTTC. Encoded protein: CASSLVSGGSYNEQFF. Full variable domain (missing parts from reference TRBV5-6 and TRBJ2-1): DAGVTQSPTHLIKTRGQQVTLRCSPKSGHDTVSWYQQALGQGPQFIFQYYEEEERQRGNFPDRFSGHQFPNYSSELNVNALLLGDSALYLCASSLVSGGSYNEQFFGPGTRLTVL.

This clone was observed a few times. V gene TRBV19 combines with J gene TRBJ1-5, with 7 bases that match TRBD1. This CDR3 is built from 14 residues. CDR1 LNHDA and CDR2 SQIVND come from the germline V gene (reference sequence). The V segment lost 6 bases and the J segment 2 bases; nucleotides outside the gene matches: 4. CDR3 in amino acids: CASSPDRGNQPQHF. As DNA, the CDR3 is TGTGCCAGTAGCCCAGACAGGGGCAATCAGCCCCAGCATTTT. Supplemented by reference TRBV19 and TRBJ1-5, the full variable domain reads DGGITQSPKYLFRKEGQNVTLSCEQNLNHDAMYWYRQDPGQGLRLIYYSQIVNDFQKGDIAEGYSVSREKKESFPLTVTSAQKNPTAFYLCASSPDRGNQPQHFGDGTRLSIL.

This chain links TRBV6-2 or TRBV6-3 with TRBJ1-2; D perhaps matches TRBD1 (5 bases). The CDR3 has 14 amino acids. V was cut by 4 bases and J by 13 bases, with 22 bases left in between. Germline V CDR1 and CDR2: MNHEY, SVGEGT. The CDR3 DNA is TGTGCCAGCAGTTCCCTCGGGGGAAGGGGCCACGGCACCTTC. Residues: CASSSLGGRGHGTF.

The chain employs TRBV6-5 and TRBJ1-6; D is unresolved. CDR3 length: 12 amino acids. V was pared by 8 bases and J by 7 bases, with 9 bases between. From germline, CDR1 is MNHEY and CDR2 SVGAGI. CDR3 sequence: CASALLNSPLHF. As DNA, the CDR3 is TGTGCCAGCGCCCTCCTAAATTCACCCCTCCACTTT.

The CDR3 bases are TGTGCCAGCAGTCGGAGTGCGGTGGGCAATGAGCAGTTCTTC. Protein: CASSRSAVGNEQFF. This chain links TRBV6-5 with TRBJ2-1; no reliable D call. Germline V gene sequence: CDR1 MNHEY, CDR2 SVGAGI. V lost 5 bases to trimming and J lost 6 bases, with 14 bases between them. The CDR3 sequence is 14 residues long.

This chain joins TRBV10-2 and TRBJ2-2; D may be TRBD2 (6 bases). Looked up from germline, CDR1 is WSHSY and CDR2 is SAAADI. This CDR3 region has 14 residues. Trimming took off 8 bases at V and 2 bases at J, with 12 bases between the two ends. CDR3 protein: CASLRDSNTGELFF. The DNA for the CDR3 is TGCGCCAGCCTCCGGGACTCCAACACCGGGGAGCTGTTTTTT.

V usage is TRBV19 and J usage is TRBJ2-7; 7 nucleotides align to TRBD1. The CDR3 is 16 amino acids. Germline trimming cut 6 bases from V and 3 bases from J; bases unmatched to any gene: 14. Germline CDR1 reads LNHDA; CDR2 reads SQIVND (reference sequence). CDR3 sequence: CASSHISTGQSYEQYF. CDR3 bases: TGTGCCAGTAGCCATATCTCCACGGGACAGAGCTACGAGCAGTACTTC.